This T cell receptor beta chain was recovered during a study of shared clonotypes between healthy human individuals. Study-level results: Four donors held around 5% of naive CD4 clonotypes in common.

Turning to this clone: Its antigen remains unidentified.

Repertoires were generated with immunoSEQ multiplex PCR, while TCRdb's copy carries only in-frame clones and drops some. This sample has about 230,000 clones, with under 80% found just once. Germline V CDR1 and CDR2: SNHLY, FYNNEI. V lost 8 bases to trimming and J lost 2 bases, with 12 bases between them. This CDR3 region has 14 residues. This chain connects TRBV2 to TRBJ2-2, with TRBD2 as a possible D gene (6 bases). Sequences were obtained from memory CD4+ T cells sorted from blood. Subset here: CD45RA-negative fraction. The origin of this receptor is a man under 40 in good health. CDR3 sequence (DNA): TGTGCCAGCTCCGGGGACTCCAACACCGGGGAGCTGTTTTTT. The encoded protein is CASSGDSNTGELFF.